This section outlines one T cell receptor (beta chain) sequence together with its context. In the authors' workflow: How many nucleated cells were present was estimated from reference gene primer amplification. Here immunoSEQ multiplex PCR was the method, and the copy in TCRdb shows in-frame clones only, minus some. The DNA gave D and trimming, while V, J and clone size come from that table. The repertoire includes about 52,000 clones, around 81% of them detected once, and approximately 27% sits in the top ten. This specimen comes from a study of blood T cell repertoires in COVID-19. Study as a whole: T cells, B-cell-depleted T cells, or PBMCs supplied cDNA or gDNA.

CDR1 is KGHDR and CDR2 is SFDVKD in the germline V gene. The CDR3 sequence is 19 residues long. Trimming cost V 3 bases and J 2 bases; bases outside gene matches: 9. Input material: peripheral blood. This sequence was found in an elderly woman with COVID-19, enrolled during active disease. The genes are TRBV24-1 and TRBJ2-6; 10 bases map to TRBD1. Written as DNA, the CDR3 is TGTGCCACCAGTGATGCTGCCGGGACAGGGGATGCTGGGGCCAACGTCCTGACTTTC. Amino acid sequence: CATSDAAGTGDAGANVLTF.